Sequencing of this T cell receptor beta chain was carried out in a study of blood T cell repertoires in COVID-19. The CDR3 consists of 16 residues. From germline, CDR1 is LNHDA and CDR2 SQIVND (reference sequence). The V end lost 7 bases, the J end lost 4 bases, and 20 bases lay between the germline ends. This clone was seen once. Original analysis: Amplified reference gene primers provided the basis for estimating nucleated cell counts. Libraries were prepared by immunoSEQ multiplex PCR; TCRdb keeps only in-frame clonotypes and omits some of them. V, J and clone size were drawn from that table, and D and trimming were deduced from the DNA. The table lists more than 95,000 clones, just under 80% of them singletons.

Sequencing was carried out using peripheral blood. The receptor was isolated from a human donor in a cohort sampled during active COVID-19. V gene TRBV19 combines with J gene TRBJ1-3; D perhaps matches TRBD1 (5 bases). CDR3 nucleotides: TGTGCCAGTATCCACCCCGCAGGGATCTCCGGAAACACCATATATTTT. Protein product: CASIHPAGISGNTIYF.